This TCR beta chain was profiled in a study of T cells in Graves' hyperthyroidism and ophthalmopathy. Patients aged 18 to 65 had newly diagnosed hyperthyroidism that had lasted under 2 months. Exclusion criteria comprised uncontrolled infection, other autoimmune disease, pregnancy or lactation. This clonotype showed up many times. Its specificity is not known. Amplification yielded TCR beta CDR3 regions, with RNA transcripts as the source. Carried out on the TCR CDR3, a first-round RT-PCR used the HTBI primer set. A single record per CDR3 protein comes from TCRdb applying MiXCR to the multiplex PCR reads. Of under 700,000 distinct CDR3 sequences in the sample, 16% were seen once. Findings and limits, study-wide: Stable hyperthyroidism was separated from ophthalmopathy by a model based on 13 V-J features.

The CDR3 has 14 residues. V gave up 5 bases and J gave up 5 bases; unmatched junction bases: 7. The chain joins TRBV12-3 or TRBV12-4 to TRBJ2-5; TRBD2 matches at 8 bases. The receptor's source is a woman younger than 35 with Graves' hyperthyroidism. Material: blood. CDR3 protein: CASSPGGRWETQYF. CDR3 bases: TGTGCCAGCAGTCCTGGCGGGAGGTGGGAGACCCAGTACTTC.